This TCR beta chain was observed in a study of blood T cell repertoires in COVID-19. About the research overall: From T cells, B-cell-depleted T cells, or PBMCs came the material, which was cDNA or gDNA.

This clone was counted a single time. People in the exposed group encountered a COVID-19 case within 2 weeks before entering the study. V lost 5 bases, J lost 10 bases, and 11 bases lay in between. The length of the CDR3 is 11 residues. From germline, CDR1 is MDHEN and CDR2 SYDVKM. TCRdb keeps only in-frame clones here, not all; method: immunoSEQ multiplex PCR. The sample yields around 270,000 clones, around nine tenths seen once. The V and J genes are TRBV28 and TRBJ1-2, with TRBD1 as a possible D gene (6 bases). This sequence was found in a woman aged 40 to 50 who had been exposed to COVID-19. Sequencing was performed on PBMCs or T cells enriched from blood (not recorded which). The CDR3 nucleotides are TGTGCCAGCAGTCCGGGGGGCGCCTACACCTTC. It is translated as CASSPGGAYTF.